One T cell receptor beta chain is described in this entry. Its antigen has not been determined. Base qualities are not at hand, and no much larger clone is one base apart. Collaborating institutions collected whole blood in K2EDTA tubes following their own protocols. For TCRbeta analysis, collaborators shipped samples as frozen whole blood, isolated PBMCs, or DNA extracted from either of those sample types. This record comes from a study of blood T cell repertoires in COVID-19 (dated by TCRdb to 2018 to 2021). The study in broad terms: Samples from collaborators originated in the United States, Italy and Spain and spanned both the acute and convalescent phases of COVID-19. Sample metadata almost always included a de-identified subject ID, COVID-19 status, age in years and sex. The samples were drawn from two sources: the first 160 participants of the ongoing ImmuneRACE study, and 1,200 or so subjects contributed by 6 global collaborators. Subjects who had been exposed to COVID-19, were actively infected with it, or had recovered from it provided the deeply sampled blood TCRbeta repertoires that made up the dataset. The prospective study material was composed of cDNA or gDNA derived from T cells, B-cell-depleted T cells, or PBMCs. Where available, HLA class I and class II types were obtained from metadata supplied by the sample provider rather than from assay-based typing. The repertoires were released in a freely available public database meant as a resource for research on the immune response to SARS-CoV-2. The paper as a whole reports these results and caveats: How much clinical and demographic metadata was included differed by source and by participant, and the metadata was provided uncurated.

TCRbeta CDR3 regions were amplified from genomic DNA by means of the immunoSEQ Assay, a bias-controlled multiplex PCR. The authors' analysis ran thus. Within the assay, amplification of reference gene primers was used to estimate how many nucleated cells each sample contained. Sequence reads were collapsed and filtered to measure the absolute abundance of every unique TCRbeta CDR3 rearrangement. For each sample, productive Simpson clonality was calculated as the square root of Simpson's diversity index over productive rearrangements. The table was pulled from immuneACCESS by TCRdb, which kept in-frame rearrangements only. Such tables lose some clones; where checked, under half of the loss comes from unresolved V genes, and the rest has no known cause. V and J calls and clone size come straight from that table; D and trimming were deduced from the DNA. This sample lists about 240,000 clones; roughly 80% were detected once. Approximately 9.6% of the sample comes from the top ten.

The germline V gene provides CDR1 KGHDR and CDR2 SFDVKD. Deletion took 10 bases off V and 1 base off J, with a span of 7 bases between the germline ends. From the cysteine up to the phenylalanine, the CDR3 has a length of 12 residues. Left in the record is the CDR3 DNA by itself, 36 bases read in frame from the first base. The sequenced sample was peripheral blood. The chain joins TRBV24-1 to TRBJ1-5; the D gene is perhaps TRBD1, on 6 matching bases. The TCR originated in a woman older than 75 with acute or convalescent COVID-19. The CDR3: CATQGSNQPQHF. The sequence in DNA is TGTGCCACACAGGGAAGCAATCAGCCCCAGCATTTT.